This T cell receptor (beta chain) appears in the sequencing data of a study of blood T cell repertoires in COVID-19. Germline-derived CDR1 and CDR2 are KGHSH and LQKENI. Trimming took 2 bases from V and 4 from J; bases not matched to a gene: 9. The CDR3 runs 17 residues. TCRdb's table, derived via immunoSEQ multiplex PCR, lists solely in-frame clones and lacks some. The sample includes 62,000 or so clones, roughly 85% of them seen just once. This clonotype was sampled from a woman between 55 and 75 years old with acute or convalescent COVID-19. V and J are TRBV18 and TRBJ1-4, with TRBD1 identical over 8 bases. Sequences were obtained from peripheral blood. CDR3 DNA sequence: TGTGCCAGCTCACCAAGGGTCGTCACAGGGGGTAATGAAAAACTGTTTTTT. Protein product: CASSPRVVTGGNEKLFF.